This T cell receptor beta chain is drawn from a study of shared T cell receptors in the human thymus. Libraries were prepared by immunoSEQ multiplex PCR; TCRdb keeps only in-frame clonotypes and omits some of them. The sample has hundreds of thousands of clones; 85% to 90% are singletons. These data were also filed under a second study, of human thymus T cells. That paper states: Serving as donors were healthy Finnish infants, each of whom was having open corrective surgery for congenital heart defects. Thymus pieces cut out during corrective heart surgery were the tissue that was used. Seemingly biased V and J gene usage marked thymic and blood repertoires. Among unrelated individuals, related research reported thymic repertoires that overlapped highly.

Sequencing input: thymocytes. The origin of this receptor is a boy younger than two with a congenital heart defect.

CDR3 loop: CATSRESGTGVTGELFF. CDR3 nucleotide sequence: TGTGCCACCAGCAGAGAGTCCGGGACAGGGGTCACCGGGGAGCTGTTTTTT. The V and J genes are TRBV15 and TRBJ2-2, with 10 bases lining up with TRBD1. J was trimmed by 4 bases and V by 0 bases; bases with no gene match: 5. Germline CDR1 and CDR2: LNHNV and YYDKDF (reference sequence). The CDR3 loop spans 17 amino acids.